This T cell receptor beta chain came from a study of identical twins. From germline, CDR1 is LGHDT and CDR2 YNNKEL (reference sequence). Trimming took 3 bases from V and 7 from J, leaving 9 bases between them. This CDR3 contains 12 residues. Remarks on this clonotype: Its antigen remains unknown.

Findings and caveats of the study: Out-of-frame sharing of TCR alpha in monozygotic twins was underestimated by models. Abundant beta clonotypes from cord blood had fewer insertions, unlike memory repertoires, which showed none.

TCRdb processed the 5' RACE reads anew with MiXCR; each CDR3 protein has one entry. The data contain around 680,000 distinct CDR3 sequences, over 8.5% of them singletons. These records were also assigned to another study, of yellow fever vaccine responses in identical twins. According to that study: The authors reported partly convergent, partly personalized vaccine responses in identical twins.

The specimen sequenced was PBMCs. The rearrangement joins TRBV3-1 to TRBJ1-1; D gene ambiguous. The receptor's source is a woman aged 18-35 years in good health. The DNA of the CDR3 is TGTGCCAGCAGCCACTTGGGCGGTGAAGCTTTCTTT. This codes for CASSHLGGEAFF.